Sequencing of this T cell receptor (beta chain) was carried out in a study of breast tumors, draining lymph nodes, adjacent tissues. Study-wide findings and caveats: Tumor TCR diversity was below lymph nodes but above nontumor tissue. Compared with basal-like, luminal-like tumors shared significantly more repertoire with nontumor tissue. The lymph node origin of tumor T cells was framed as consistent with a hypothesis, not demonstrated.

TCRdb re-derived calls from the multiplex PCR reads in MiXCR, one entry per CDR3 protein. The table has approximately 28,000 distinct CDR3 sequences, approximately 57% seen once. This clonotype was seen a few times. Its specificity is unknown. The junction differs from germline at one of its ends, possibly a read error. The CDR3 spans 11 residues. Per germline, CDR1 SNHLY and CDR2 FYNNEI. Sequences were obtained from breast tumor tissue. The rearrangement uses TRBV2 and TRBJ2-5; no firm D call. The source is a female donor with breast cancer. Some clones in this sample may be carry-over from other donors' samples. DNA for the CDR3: TGTGCCAGCAGGGAAGTACAGACCCAGTACTTC. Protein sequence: CASREVQTQYF.